Listed below are T cell receptor beta chains from one sample, sequenced in a study of tumor-infiltrating lymphocytes in primary liver carcinoma. From the multiplex PCR reads, TCRdb called clonotypes with MiXCR, one entry per CDR3 protein. The sample includes about 19,000 distinct CDR3 sequences, 65% to 85% of them seen just once. The material sequenced was liver tumor tissue from sampling region 4. These TCRs come from a woman in her thirties with primary liver carcinoma and hepatitis B virus infection. Both conserved end residues are part of each CDR3. The D gene is left open where the match is weak.

>TRBV7-9|TRBJ2-1|-
CASSLGSRSIHEQFF
>TRBV29-1|TRBJ2-1|-
CSVGGAWGLPSYIELFF
>TRBV11-1|TRBJ1-1|-
CASSYGEGYTEAFF
>TRBV5-4|TRBJ1-1|-
CASGLTERTEAFF
>TRBV6-2/TRBV6-3|TRBJ2-2|TRBD2
CASSYPPGEGGTEELFF
>TRBV6-5|TRBJ2-2|TRBD1
CASSPRTGFTGKLFF
>TRBV11-2|TRBJ2-3|-
CDSSPRETPSTDTKYF
>TRBV29-1|TRBJ1-2|-
CSVVHWGGGHAF
>TRBV11-3|TRBJ2-1|-
CASSLDLAVSSYNEQLF
>TRBV11-2|TRBJ2-7|-
CASGPASELYF
>TRBV11-1|TRBJ2-2|-
CAGSRVMVEVSGELFF
>TRBV4-3|TRBJ2-7|TRBD2
CAGSQTVTGGHISYEHYF
>TRBV11-3|TRBJ2-3|-
CANSLDGSTGTQYF
>TRBV6-5|TRBJ2-1|TRBD2
CASSWTSASYNAPLF
>TRBV7-9|TRBJ2-7|TRBD2
CASGSPAGGRASYEQYF
>TRBV4-1|TRBJ2-4|-
CGSSQDRLPQNIQYF
>TRBV2|TRBJ2-1|-
CAGLVNSYNEQFF
>TRBV11-2|TRBJ2-3|-
CASSRTRQEGGDTQYF
>TRBV7-9|TRBJ2-2|-
CASSFGPGLKPGELFF
>TRBV4-2|TRBJ2-1|-
CASGQVVSVRSSYDEQLF
>TRBV6-1|TRBJ1-6|-
CASRTADNSPLHF
>TRBV30|TRBJ2-1|TRBD1
CAWSVRTGVSYNEQFF
>TRBV28|TRBJ2-2|-
CASSLSGSEKLFF
>TRBV6-2/TRBV6-3|TRBJ2-1|-
CASRQPGLLYRYNEQFF
>TRBV12-5|TRBJ2-7|-
CASGLEGGVPYEQYF
>TRBV5-1|TRBJ2-1|-
CASSLEPGWANEQFF
>TRBV6-5|TRBJ2-7|-
CARSYHRHGGYEQYF
>TRBV7-8|TRBJ2-7|-
CASSSGRGLTMSSCEQYF
>TRBV11-2|TRBJ2-7|-
CARSLGVSGSYEQYF
>TRBV11-1|TRBJ2-7|-
CASSLATGAYEQYF
>TRBV29-1|TRBJ1-2|-
CGVVVGNAYTF
>TRBV7-9|TRBJ2-3|TRBD2
CASNLLLAGATDTQYF
>TRBV11-2|TRBJ2-2|TRBD1
CASMSQGAPDTGELFF
>TRBV4-2|TRBJ2-7|-
CTCSQEHPGQGGPREQYF
>TRBV7-3|TRBJ2-3|TRBD2
CASSLGGNTQYF
>TRBV4-3|TRBJ2-1|-
CASNRTELGNEQFF
>TRBV12-3/TRBV12-4|TRBJ2-1|TRBD2
CASSLPGSGSTPNEQFF
>TRBV7-9|TRBJ2-3|TRBD2
CASSIDRGRAIRDTQYF
>TRBV7-9|TRBJ2-7|TRBD2
CASSHTLEREGFEQYF
>TRBV29-1|TRBJ1-2|-
CSIVHWGGCYTF
>TRBV4-3|TRBJ2-1|-
CASRQDAGSSYNEQFF
>TRBV4-3|TRBJ2-7|-
CASSRTVLSNEQYF
>TRBV25-1|TRBJ2-2|TRBD1
CASSGRQGVTGKLFF
>TRBV6-6|TRBJ2-3|-
CAGSYQTGAGRTDTQYF
>TRBV11-2|TRBJ2-2|-
CASSPDRQLNTGELFF
>TRBV5-4|TRBJ2-3|-
CASSVDGHSPPTDTHYF
>TRBV4-3|TRBJ2-7|TRBD1
CASSQDRWTGREQYF
>TRBV7-2|TRBJ2-7|-
CASSPRCSTCEQYF
>TRBV5-1|TRBJ2-1|-
CASSPLGISSYNEHFF
>TRBV7-3|TRBJ1-4|TRBD1
CASSLGQGQKLFF
>TRBV4-3|TRBJ2-2|TRBD2
CASSVLARVPRSNTGELFF
>TRBV20-1|TRBJ1-5|-
CSASLTGRNQPQHF
>TRBV4-1|TRBJ2-3|-
CAGSQLGMVAEDSDTQYF
>TRBV28|TRBJ1-5|-
CAIMWGSDGPQHF
>TRBV4-3|TRBJ2-7|-
CASNQDFPVSNEQYF